One T cell receptor (beta chain) is described in this entry. The target antigen is unknown. The CDR3 is 12 residues long. CDR1 is SGDLS and CDR2 is YYNGEE in the germline V gene. V was trimmed by 2 bases and J by 7 bases, leaving 6 bases between them. These data are taken from a study of tumor-infiltrating lymphocytes in localized non-small cell lung cancer. As for the study in general: Patients included smokers and never-smokers with various histologies, some sampled after neoadjuvant chemotherapy.

Overall study findings and caveats: TCR sequencing covered a subset of patients with enough tissue. Each assay used a separate piece of the same tissue. Tumors had more T cell infiltration than uninvolved lung, per TCRbeta sequencing and CD3 counts.

The table came from immunoSEQ multiplex PCR; TCRdb's copy has only in-frame clones and leaves some out. The table records 5,500 to 8,500 clones, about 70% of them present only once. This TCR was sampled from a human donor with non-small cell lung cancer. The chain carries TRBV9 and TRBJ2-2; tentatively, D is TRBD2 (6 bases). The sequenced sample was uninvolved lung tissue not adjacent to the tumor. The CDR3 DNA reads as TGTGCCAGCAGCGTGGGGGGCGGGGAGCTGTTTTTT. It specifies CASSVGGGELFF.